These 26 T cell receptor beta chains share one sample of origin, sequenced in a study of blood T cell repertoires in COVID-19. Produced via immunoSEQ multiplex PCR; TCRdb's table is partial and in-frame only. The sample yields some 83,000 clones, roughly 78% seen once. Sequencing was done on a sample of peripheral blood. The origin of the receptors is a woman older than 75 with acute or convalescent COVID-19.

V usage is TRBV5-1 and J usage is TRBJ1-4, with a weak D call TRBD1 (6 bases). Germline V CDR1 and CDR2: SGHRS, YFSETQ. The length of the CDR3 is 14 residues. V was cut by 0 bases and J by 8 bases, with 11 bases left in between. This CDR3 is CASSLEGGAEKLFF. CDR3 DNA: TGCGCCAGCAGCTTGGAAGGGGGGGCGGAAAAACTGTTTTTT.

The chain joins TRBV9 to TRBJ1-2; TRBD1 might be the D (5 bases). Germline CDR1 is SGDLS and CDR2 is YYNGEE. The CDR3 covers 14 residues. V was trimmed by 3 bases and J by 2 bases, leaving 11 bases between them. The chain's CDR3 is CASSARVGNYGYTF. The CDR3 coding sequence is TGTGCCAGCAGCGCCAGGGTAGGGAACTATGGCTACACCTTC.

V usage is TRBV21-1 and J usage is TRBJ1-1; the table's D call, TRBD1, has no DNA check behind it. TRBV21-1 is designated a pseudogene. The CDR3 is 18 amino acids. The CDR3 DNA reads as TGTGCCAGCAGCAAAGTGGTCGCGGGACAGCAAATGAACACTGAAGCTTTCTTT. This codes for CASSKVVAGQQMNTEAFF.

The chain links TRBV5-4 to TRBJ1-1; the D gene is possibly TRBD1 (5 bases). Trimming removed 4 bases at V and 1 base at J, with 8 bases between. Per the germline V gene, CDR1 is SGHNT and CDR2 is YYREEE (reference sequence). This CDR3 contains 13 residues. The CDR3 protein is CASSLDKNTEAFF. The DNA of the CDR3 is TGTGCCAGCAGCCTGGACAAGAACACTGAAGCTTTCTTT.

This clone was picked up one time. The chain couples TRBV6-5 to TRBJ2-5, with TRBD2 identical over 10 bases. CDR1 is MNHEY and CDR2 is SVGAGI in the germline V gene. V was pared by 4 bases and J by 7 bases, with 0 bases of the junction left unmatched. The CDR3 is 12 residues long. The CDR3 here is CASSSSGGTQYF. The CDR3 DNA reads as TGTGCCAGCAGTTCTAGCGGGGGGACCCAGTACTTC.

The J gene is TRBJ1-3, the V gene TRBV5-1; 9 nucleotides match TRBD1. Germline V lookup: CDR1 SGHRS, CDR2 YFSETQ. Unmatched junction bases numbered 15, after V lost 4 bases and J lost 4 bases. The CDR3 runs 18 residues. This CDR3 reads CASSAPGTGSFGGNTIYF. DNA for the CDR3: TGCGCCAGCAGCGCCCCCGGGACAGGGTCATTCGGCGGAAACACCATATATTTT.

This clone came up a few times. The chain carries TRBV9 and TRBJ2-3, with TRBD2 identical over 7 bases. V shed 4 bases, J shed 5 bases, and the junction held 13 bases outside the gene matches. The CDR3 runs to 16 residues. From germline, CDR1 is SGDLS and CDR2 YYNGEE. CDR3 loop: CASSLGFAGEIDTQYF. CDR3 DNA: TGTGCCAGCAGCCTGGGATTCGCGGGGGAGATAGATACGCAGTATTTT.

The J gene is TRBJ1-1, the V gene TRBV29-1; D ambiguous. V was trimmed by 3 bases and J by 2 bases, leaving 4 bases between them. Germline CDR1 reads SQVTM; CDR2 reads ANQGSEA. CDR3 length: 11 amino acids. The CDR3 region has the DNA TGCAGCGTTGAGTCTAACACTGAAGCTTTCTTT. Translation: CSVESNTEAFF.

This chain joins TRBV19 and TRBJ2-5; 10 bases match TRBD1. The CDR3 is made up of 14 amino acids. CDR1 and CDR2 (germline): LNHDA, SQIVND (reference sequence). Unmatched junction bases numbered 7, after V lost 7 bases and J lost 5 bases. CDR3 DNA sequence: TGTGCCAGTAAGAGGGACAGGGGACGGGAGACCCAGTACTTC. Translating gives CASKRDRGRETQYF.

This chain joins TRBV6-4 and TRBJ1-2; unclear D gene. Germline V gene lookup returns CDR1 MRHNA and CDR2 SNTAGT. The germline V and J ends were trimmed by 2 bases and 2 bases, with 12 bases remaining between them. The CDR3 length is 15 residues. CDR3 in DNA: TGTGCCAGCAGTGACCGGATCGGGGTAAACTATGGCTACACCTTC. It yields the protein CASSDRIGVNYGYTF.

The rearrangement joins TRBV6-2 or TRBV6-3 to TRBJ1-4; D ambiguous. From germline, CDR1 is MNHEY and CDR2 SVGEGT. The V and J ends lost 0 bases and 5 bases respectively, with 7 bases between them. The CDR3 runs 14 residues. The CDR3 here is CASSYSRENEKLFF. The CDR3 DNA reads TGTGCCAGCAGTTACTCGCGTGAGAATGAAAAACTGTTTTTT.

V and J are TRBV5-6 and TRBJ2-1, with a possible D match to TRBD1 (5 bases). The length of the CDR3 is 12 residues. V was shortened by 4 bases and J by 5 bases, with 7 bases between the two germline ends. CDR1 and CDR2 from the germline V gene are SGHDT and YYEEEE. CDR3 nucleotides: TGTGCCAGCAGCCTACAGGACAATGAGCAGTTCTTC. It codes for CASSLQDNEQFF.

J is TRBJ1-4 and V is TRBV5-5; maybe TRBD1 (5 bases). CDR1 is SGHKS, CDR2 YYEKEE, per germline (reference sequence). Trimming shortened V by 4 bases and J by 8 bases, and 12 bases separated the two germline ends. CDR3 length: 13 amino acids. The CDR3 DNA sequence: TGTGCCAGCAGCCTAGGGACTGAGGAAAAACTGTTTTTT. Its translation: CASSLGTEEKLFF.

Only a few counts were recorded for this clone. The V gene is TRBV6-2 or TRBV6-3, the J gene TRBJ2-3; tentatively, D is TRBD2 (6 bases). Germline V lookup: CDR1 MNHEY, CDR2 SVGEGT. Trimming pared 0 bases from V and 6 bases from J, leaving 10 bases between. There are 14 residues in the CDR3. CDR3 nucleotides: TGTGCCAGCAGTTACTCTTCTAGCGTGGATACGCAGTATTTT. Encoded protein: CASSYSSSVDTQYF.

This clone was observed a handful of times. This sequence joins TRBV5-1 and TRBJ1-6; TRBD1 might be the D (5 bases). The CDR3 sequence is 17 residues long. CDR1 is SGHRS, CDR2 YFSETQ, per germline. V lost 0 bases to trimming and J lost 8 bases, with 18 bases between them. The CDR3 loop reads CASSLGGGHGTHSPLHF. The CDR3, as DNA: TGCGCCAGCAGCTTGGGGGGAGGACACGGGACGCATTCACCCCTCCACTTT. Together with reference TRBV5-1 and TRBJ1-6, the CDR3 gives the full variable domain: KAGVTQTPRYLIKTRGQQVTLSCSPISGHRSVSWYQQTPGQGLQFLFEYFSETQRNKGNFPGRFSGRQFSNSRSEMNVSTLELGDSALYLCASSLGGGHGTHSPLHFGNGTRLTVT.

The chain links TRBV3-1 (or the pseudogene TRBV3-2) to TRBJ1-4, with 8 bases matching TRBD1. After removal of 4 bases from V and 5 bases from J, the junction contained 6 bases not matched to a gene. CDR3 length: 15 residues. Germline CDR1 and CDR2: LGHDT and YNNKEL (reference sequence). CDR3 nucleotides: TGTGCCAGCAGCCCTCCAGGGACAGGAAATGAAAAACTGTTTTTT. Translating it yields CASSPPGTGNEKLFF.

V usage is TRBV19 and J usage is TRBJ1-5; TRBD1 aligns across 8 bases. The length of the CDR3 is 15 residues. V trimming: 9 bases; J trimming: 2 bases; junction bases outside the gene matches: 9. Germline V gives CDR1 LNHDA, CDR2 SQIVND (reference sequence). The chain's CDR3 is CASQEQTGGNQPQHF. The CDR3 bases are TGTGCCAGCCAGGAGCAGACAGGGGGCAATCAGCCCCAGCATTTT.

The rearrangement joins TRBV7-3 to TRBJ1-2, with TRBD1 identical over 10 bases. The CDR3 contains 13 residues. V was clipped by 5 bases and J by 6 bases; unmatched bases: 3. CDR1 and CDR2 (germline): SGHTA, FQGTGA. CDR3 coding DNA: TGTGCCAGCAGCCAGGACAGGGGGAATGGCTACACCTTC. As protein: CASSQDRGNGYTF.

This rearrangement joins TRBV6-6 to TRBJ1-1; no definite D call. In germline, CDR1 is MNHNY, CDR2 SVGAGI (reference sequence). The V and J ends lost 5 bases and 5 bases respectively, with 21 bases between them. This CDR3 comprises 16 residues. CDR3 nucleotide sequence: TGTGCCAGCAGTCTCTCCCAACGGGAATGGAGTACTGAAGCTTTCTTT. This translates into CASSLSQREWSTEAFF.

The rearrangement uses TRBV7-6 and TRBJ1-5; D perhaps matches TRBD1 (5 bases). V was shortened by 5 bases and J by 7 bases, with 24 bases between the two germline ends. Germline lookup yields CDR1 SGHVS and CDR2 FNYEAQ. The CDR3 contains 17 residues. CDR3 amino acids: CASSPGAGAQNRQPQHF. In DNA, the CDR3 is TGTGCCAGCAGCCCTGGGGCTGGGGCCCAAAATAGGCAGCCCCAGCATTTT.

The chain links TRBV2 to TRBJ1-5, with TRBD1 identical over 10 bases. Germline V gene sequence: CDR1 SNHLY, CDR2 FYNNEI. There are 16 residues in the CDR3. The J segment lost 6 bases and the V segment lost 2 bases, leaving 7 bases of the junction unmatched. The CDR3: CASSESDRGRPQPQHF. The CDR3 bases are TGTGCCAGCAGTGAATCAGACAGGGGGCGCCCTCAGCCCCAGCATTTT. Together with reference TRBV2 and TRBJ1-5, the CDR3 gives the full variable domain: EPEVTQTPSHQVTQMGQEVILRCVPISNHLYFYWYRQILGQKVEFLVSFYNNEISEKSEIFDDQFSVERPDGSNFTLKIRSTKLEDSAMYFCASSESDRGRPQPQHFGDGTRLSIL.

This chain links TRBV12-3 or TRBV12-4 with TRBJ1-4; D unclear. The V end lost 8 bases, the J end lost 0 bases, and 7 bases lay between the germline ends. CDR3 length equals 13 residues. The CDR3 loop reads CASHGATNEKLFF. Written as DNA, the CDR3 is TGTGCCAGCCATGGAGCAACTAATGAAAAACTGTTTTTT.

This clone came up a few times. This chain uses TRBV28 with TRBJ2-7; TRBD1 matches at 8 bases. The CDR3 runs 15 residues. V dropped 6 bases and J dropped 1; count of bases not matched to a gene: 8. Germline V CDR1 and CDR2: MDHEN, SYDVKM. DNA for the CDR3: TGTGCCAGCAGGATTCGGACAGGGAGTTCCTACGAGCAGTACTTC. Its protein product is CASRIRTGSSYEQYF.

J is TRBJ2-3 and V is TRBV25-1, with D tentatively TRBD1 (5 bases). This CDR3 has 13 residues. The germline V gene encodes CDR1 MGHDK and CDR2 SYGVNS. Trimming took off 4 bases at V and 4 bases at J, with 9 bases between the two ends. The CDR3 spells CASSGRVADTQYF. The CDR3 DNA is TGTGCCAGCAGTGGCAGGGTGGCAGATACGCAGTATTTT.

A few counts support this clone. The V call is TRBV3-1 (or the pseudogene TRBV3-2), the J call TRBJ2-7; TRBD1 aligns across 9 bases. Germline loops: CDR1 LGHDT, CDR2 YNNKEL (reference sequence). The CDR3 totals 14 residues. J lost 5 bases, V lost 3 bases, and 5 bases had no gene match. This chain's CDR3 is CASSQGDRAHEQYF. CDR3 sequence (DNA): TGTGCCAGCAGCCAGGGGGACAGGGCCCACGAGCAGTACTTC.

The V gene is TRBV3-1 (or the pseudogene TRBV3-2), the J gene TRBJ1-1; TRBD1 aligns across 7 bases. Germline V CDR1 and CDR2: LGHDT, YNNKEL (reference sequence). The CDR3 totals 16 residues. V shed 4 bases, J shed 4 bases, and the junction held 12 bases outside the gene matches. The CDR3 sequence: CASSPFPQGFLTEAFF. CDR3 coding DNA: TGTGCCAGCAGCCCATTCCCACAGGGGTTCCTCACTGAAGCTTTCTTT.